This TCR beta chain stems from a study of Ad26.COV2.S vaccination and SARS-CoV-2 variants. General study points: The TCR breadth and depth analyses may have produced an underestimate of total T cell responses. CD8+ and CD4+ T cells specific for spike reportedly responded with substantial breadth after vaccination. Non-spike TCR breadth was similar in vaccine and placebo recipients. Spike-specific TCR breadth in vaccine recipients exceeded that seen in placebo recipients.

Germline lookup yields CDR1 SGHDT and CDR2 YYEEEE. The CDR3 runs to 11 residues. The V end lost 3 bases, the J end lost 4 bases, and 5 bases lay between the germline ends. Clones were read by immunoSEQ multiplex PCR, and TCRdb kept only the in-frame ones, dropping some. Found here are about 350,000 clones, about 92% of them singletons; the top ten hold under 4%. This clone was observed a single time. The antigen remains unidentified. This sequence joins TRBV5-6 and TRBJ2-7; D gene unclear. The clonotype originates from a human donor who had recovered from COVID-19. Sample: peripheral blood, taken after recovery from COVID-19. The CDR3 DNA reads TGTGCCAGCAGCTACTTGTACGAGCAGTACTTC. Amino acid sequence: CASSYLYEQYF.